This TCR beta chain is drawn from a study of T cell responses to AZD1222 COVID-19 vaccine. Generated by immunoSEQ multiplex PCR, the TCRdb table keeps only in-frame clones and is missing some. The sample has roughly 120,000 clones; approximately 90% are singletons. General study findings and limits: Spike regions recognized by vaccine-associated CD4 TCRs spanned the protein, led by 160-218 and 743-854. Baseline serology detected seropositivity in only a handful of AZD1222 recipients. Targeting of unmutated variant regions was reportedly seen in nearly half of spike-specific TCRs.

Note on this clone: Its specificity is unknown.

This clonotype originated in an adult who received the AZD1222 COVID-19 vaccine. Sample: peripheral blood, taken 28 days after the second AZD1222 dose.

The CDR3: CASSLTGQGGYGYTF. CDR3 DNA sequence: TGTGCCAGCAGCTTGACGGGGCAGGGAGGCTATGGCTACACCTTC. This sequence joins TRBV7-2 and TRBJ1-2; D is perhaps TRBD1 (5 bases). Germline V gene sequence: CDR1 SGHTA, CDR2 FQGNSA. This CDR3 has 15 amino acids. V lost 3 bases, J lost 4 bases, and 15 bases lay in between.